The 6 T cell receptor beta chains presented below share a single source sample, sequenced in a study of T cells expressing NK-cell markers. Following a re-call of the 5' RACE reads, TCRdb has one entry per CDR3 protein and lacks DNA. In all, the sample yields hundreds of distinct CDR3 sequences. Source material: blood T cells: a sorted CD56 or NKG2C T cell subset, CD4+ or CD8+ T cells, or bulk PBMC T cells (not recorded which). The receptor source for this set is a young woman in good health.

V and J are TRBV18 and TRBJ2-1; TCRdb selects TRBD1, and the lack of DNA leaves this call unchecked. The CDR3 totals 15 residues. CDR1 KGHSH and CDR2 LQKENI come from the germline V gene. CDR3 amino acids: CASSPLIPGAAPPFF.

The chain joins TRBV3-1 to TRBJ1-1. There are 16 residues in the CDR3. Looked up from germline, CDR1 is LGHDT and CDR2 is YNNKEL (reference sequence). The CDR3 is CASSQDVRGSDTEAFF.

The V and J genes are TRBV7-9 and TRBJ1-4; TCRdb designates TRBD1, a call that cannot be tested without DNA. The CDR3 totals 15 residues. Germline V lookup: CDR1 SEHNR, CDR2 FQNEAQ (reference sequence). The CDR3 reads CASSWTGDPNEKLFF.

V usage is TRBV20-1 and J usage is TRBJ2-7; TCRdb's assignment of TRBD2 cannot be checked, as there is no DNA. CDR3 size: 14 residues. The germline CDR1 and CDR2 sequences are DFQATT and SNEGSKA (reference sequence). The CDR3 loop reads CSASAGGEVNEQYF.

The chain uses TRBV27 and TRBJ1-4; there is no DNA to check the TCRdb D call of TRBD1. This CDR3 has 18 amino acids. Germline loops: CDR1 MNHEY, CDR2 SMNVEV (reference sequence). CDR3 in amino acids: CASSLSVPLISRFEKLFF.

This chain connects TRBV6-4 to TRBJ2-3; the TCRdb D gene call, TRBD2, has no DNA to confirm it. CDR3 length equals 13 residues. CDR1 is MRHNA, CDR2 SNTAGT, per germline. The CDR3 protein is CASSGGSTDTQYF.